This T cell receptor (beta chain) is from a study of blood T cell repertoires in COVID-19. On the study more broadly: The samples span acute and convalescent COVID-19 from the United States, Italy and Spain. The analysed material was cDNA or gDNA that came from T cells, B-cell-depleted T cells, or PBMCs.

The CDR3 runs to 17 residues. V lost 2 bases, J lost 1 base, and 7 bases stayed unmatched. From germline, CDR1 is SGHTA and CDR2 FQGNSA. Study processing details: The assay estimated nucleated cells by amplifying reference gene primers. Only in-frame clones appear in the TCRdb table, and some are missing; sequencing was by immunoSEQ multiplex PCR. V, J and clone size derive from that table, while D and trimming were established from the DNA sequence. The sample has 150,000 to 200,000 clones, roughly 90% seen once; the top ten hold approximately 4%. This chain links TRBV7-2 with TRBJ2-3; 9 nucleotides agree with TRBD2. Sequenced: peripheral blood. The clonotype originates from a woman in her sixties or seventies with acute or convalescent COVID-19. The CDR3 DNA is TGTGCCAGCAGCTTACCCCCTAGCGGGAAACGCACAGATACGCAGTATTTT. Its translation: CASSLPPSGKRTDTQYF.